This T cell receptor (beta chain) appears in the sequencing data of a study of cytomegalovirus exposure and HLA in healthy donors. Comment on this clone: Its antigen is as yet unknown.

Primers: 60 Vbeta forward and 13 Jbeta reverse. Data came from immunoSEQ multiplex PCR; TCRdb stores just in-frame clones and leaves some out. In total, the table holds about 39,000 clones. General observations from the study: Later analysis demonstrated an association between a missense DCLRE1C variant and TCR beta V- and J-gene trimming.

This CDR3 has 16 amino acids. V lost 5 bases, J lost 3 bases, and 12 bases stayed unmatched. Germline loops: CDR1 SEHNR, CDR2 FQNEAQ (reference sequence). The source is a woman in her 30s in good health and CMV-seropositive. The material sequenced was PBMCs. The chain combines TRBV7-9 with TRBJ1-2; 7 nucleotides align to TRBD1. DNA of the CDR3: TGTGCCAGCAGCGCCAACTCCCGGACAGGAGACTATGGCTACACCTTC. This codes for CASSANSRTGDYGYTF. The full variable domain, in which reference TRBV7-9 and TRBJ1-2 provide the parts outside the CDR3, is DTGVSQNPRHKITKRGQNVTFRCDPISEHNRLYWYRQTLGQGPEFLTYFQNEAQLEKSRLLSDRFSAERPKGSFSTLEIQRTEQGDSAMYLCASSANSRTGDYGYTFGSGTRLTVV.